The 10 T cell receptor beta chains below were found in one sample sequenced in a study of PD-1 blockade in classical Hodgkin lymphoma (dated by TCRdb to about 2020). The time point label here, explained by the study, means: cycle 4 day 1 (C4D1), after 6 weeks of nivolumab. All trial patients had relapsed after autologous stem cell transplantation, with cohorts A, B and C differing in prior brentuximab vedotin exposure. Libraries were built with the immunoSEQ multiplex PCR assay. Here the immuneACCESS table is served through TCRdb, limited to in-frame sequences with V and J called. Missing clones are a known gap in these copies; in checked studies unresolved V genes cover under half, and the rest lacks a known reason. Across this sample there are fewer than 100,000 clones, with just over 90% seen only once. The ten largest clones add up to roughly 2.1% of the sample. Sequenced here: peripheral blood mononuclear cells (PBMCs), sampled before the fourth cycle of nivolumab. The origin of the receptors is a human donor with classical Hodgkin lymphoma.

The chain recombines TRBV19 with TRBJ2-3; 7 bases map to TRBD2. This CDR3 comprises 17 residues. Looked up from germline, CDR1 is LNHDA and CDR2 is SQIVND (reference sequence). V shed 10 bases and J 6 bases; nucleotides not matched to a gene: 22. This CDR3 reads CATQTSRSGGGADTQYF. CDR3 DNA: TGTGCCACACAGACATCCAGATCTGGGGGAGGGGCCGATACGCAGTATTTT. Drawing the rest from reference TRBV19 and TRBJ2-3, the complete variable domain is DGGITQSPKYLFRKEGQNVTLSCEQNLNHDAMYWYRQDPGQGLRLIYYSQIVNDFQKGDIAEGYSVSREKKESFPLTVTSAQKNPTAFYLCATQTSRSGGGADTQYFGPGTRLTVL.

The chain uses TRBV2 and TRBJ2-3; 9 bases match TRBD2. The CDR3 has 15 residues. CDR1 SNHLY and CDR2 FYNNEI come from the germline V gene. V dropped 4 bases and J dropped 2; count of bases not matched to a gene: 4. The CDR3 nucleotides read TGTGCCAGCAGTGTTACTAGCGGGTTCACAGATACGCAGTATTTT. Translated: CASSVTSGFTDTQYF.

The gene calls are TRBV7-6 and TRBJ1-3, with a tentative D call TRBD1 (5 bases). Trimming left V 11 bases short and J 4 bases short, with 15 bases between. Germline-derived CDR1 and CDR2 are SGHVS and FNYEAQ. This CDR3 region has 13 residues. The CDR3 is CAWGRGAGNTIYF. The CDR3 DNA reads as TGTGCCTGGGGCCGGGGAGCCGGAAACACCATATATTTT.

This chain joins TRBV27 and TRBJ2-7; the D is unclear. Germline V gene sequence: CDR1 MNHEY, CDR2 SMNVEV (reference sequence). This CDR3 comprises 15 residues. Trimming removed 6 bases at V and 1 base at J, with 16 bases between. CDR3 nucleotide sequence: TGTGCCAGCAGCTATAAGGGAATTGGGTCCTACGAGCAGTACTTC. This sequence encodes CASSYKGIGSYEQYF.

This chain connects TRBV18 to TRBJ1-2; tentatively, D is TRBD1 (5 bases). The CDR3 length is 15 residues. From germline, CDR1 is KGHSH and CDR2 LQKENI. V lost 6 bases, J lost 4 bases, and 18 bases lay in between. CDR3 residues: CASSAGSVNSYGYTF. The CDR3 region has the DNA TGTGCCAGCTCTGCAGGGTCTGTGAATAGCTATGGCTACACCTTC.

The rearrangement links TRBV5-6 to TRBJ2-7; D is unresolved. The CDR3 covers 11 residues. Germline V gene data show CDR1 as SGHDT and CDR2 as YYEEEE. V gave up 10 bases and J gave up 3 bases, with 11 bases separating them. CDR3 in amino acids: CASSSYYEQYF. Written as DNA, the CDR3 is TGTGCCTCCTCGTCCTACTACGAGCAGTACTTC.

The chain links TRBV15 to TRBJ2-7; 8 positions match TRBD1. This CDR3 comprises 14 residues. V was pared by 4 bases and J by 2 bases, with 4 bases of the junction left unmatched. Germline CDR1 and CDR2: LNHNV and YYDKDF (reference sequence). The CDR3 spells CATSIRQGPYEQYF. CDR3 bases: TGTGCCACCAGCATCCGACAGGGGCCCTACGAGCAGTACTTC.

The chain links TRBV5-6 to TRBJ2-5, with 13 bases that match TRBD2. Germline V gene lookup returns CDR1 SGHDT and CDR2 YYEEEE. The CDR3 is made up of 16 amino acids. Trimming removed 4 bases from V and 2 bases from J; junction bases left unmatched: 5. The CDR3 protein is CASSTGLAGYQETQYF. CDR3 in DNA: TGTGCCAGCAGCACGGGACTAGCGGGATATCAAGAGACCCAGTACTTC. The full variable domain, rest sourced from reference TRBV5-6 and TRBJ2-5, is DAGVTQSPTHLIKTRGQQVTLRCSPKSGHDTVSWYQQALGQGPQFIFQYYEEEERQRGNFPDRFSGHQFPNYSSELNVNALLLGDSALYLCASSTGLAGYQETQYFGPGTRLLVL.

The CDR3 reads CASSESDIQYF. In nucleotides, the CDR3 is TGTGCCAGCAGTGAATCAGACATTCAGTACTTC. This rearrangement joins TRBV25-1 to TRBJ2-4; no firm D call. Trimming took off 1 base at V and 8 bases at J, with 3 bases between the two ends. This CDR3 spans 11 amino acids. Germline CDR1 is MGHDK and CDR2 is SYGVNS.

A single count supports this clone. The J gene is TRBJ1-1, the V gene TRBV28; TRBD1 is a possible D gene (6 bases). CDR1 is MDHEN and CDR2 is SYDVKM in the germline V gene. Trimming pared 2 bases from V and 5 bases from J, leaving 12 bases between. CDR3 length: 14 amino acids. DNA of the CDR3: TGTGCCAGCAGTTTACCCTCAGGGGCTACTGAAGCTTTCTTT. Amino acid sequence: CASSLPSGATEAFF.